This T cell receptor (beta chain) was sequenced in a study of blood T cell repertoires in COVID-19. Overall study context: The analysed material was cDNA or gDNA that came from T cells, B-cell-depleted T cells, or PBMCs.

The CDR3 covers 17 residues. The germline V and J ends were trimmed by 5 bases and 3 bases, with 21 bases remaining between them. Germline CDR1 reads SGHTA; CDR2 reads FQGNSA. Only in-frame clones appear in the TCRdb table, and some are missing; sequencing was by immunoSEQ multiplex PCR. The sample records approximately 160,000 clones, over 80% being singletons. The rearrangement joins TRBV7-2 to TRBJ2-3, with D maybe TRBD1 (7 bases). Sample: peripheral blood. The TCR sequence derives from a man in his 70s who had recovered from COVID-19. CDR3 bases: TGTGCCAGCAGCCCCCCGCCCTCGACAGGGAGGACAGATACGCAGTATTTT. Translated: CASSPPPSTGRTDTQYF.